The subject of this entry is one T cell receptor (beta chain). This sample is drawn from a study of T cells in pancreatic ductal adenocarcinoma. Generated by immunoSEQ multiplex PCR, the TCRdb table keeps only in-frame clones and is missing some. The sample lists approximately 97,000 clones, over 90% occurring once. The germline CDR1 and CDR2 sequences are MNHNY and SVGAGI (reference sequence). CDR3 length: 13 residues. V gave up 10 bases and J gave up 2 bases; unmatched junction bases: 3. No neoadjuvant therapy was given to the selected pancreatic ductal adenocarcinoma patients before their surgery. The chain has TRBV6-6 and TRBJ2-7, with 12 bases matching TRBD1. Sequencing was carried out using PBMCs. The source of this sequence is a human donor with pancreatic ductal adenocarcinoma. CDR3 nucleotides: TGTGCCACCAGGGACAGGGGGCCCTACGAGCAGTACTTC. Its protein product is CATRDRGPYEQYF.